The present TCR beta chain was sequenced within a study of cytomegalovirus exposure and HLA in healthy donors. CDR3 size: 16 residues. V lost 5 bases, J lost 7 bases, and 17 bases stayed unmatched. From germline, CDR1 is GTSNPN and CDR2 SVGIG (reference sequence). Notes on the study in general: Among the sequence variants, a highly shared cluster was likely an artifact of sequencing.

PCR involved 60 Vbeta and 13 Jbeta primers. Sequenced by immunoSEQ multiplex PCR; TCRdb stores in-frame clones only, minus some. In the table there are 110,000 or so clones, roughly 79% of which are singletons. Comment on this clone: Its specificity is not known.

The genes are TRBV30 and TRBJ2-1; 7 bases are a match to TRBD2. The receptor was derived from a middle-aged man in good health and CMV-seronegative. The specimen sequenced was PBMCs. The CDR3 region is CAWRGVGGRRGNEQFF. The CDR3 coding sequence is TGTGCCTGGCGGGGGGTTGGCGGGAGAAGAGGGAATGAGCAGTTCTTC.